The source of this TCR beta chain is a study of shared clonotypes between healthy human individuals. As for the study in general: The study drew on a couple of women and a few men aged 18 to 49 as donors. General study points: Sampling was confined to blood; repertoires within tissues likely differ.

Germline V gives CDR1 MNHNS, CDR2 SASEGT. The CDR3 loop spans 14 amino acids. J gave up 5 bases and V 7 bases, and 9 bases lay outside the gene matches. Details on this clone: Its antigen remains unknown.

Sorted subsets were amplified in replicate PCRs using 150 to 250 ng DNA, approximately 30,000 T cell genomes. The table came from immunoSEQ multiplex PCR; TCRdb's copy has only in-frame clones and leaves some out. Here the sample spans 800,000 to 1,200,000 clones, more than 75% being singletons. This chain joins TRBV6-1 and TRBJ1-1; TRBD1 matches 8 bases. The TCR sequence derives from a young man in good health. Some clones in this sample may be carry-over from other donors' samples. Input material: memory CD4+ T cells from PBMCs. Subset in this sample: CD45RA-negative fraction. The CDR3 loop is CASTTTGVGTEAFF. The CDR3 region has the DNA TGTGCCAGCACCACGACAGGGGTAGGGACTGAAGCTTTCTTT.